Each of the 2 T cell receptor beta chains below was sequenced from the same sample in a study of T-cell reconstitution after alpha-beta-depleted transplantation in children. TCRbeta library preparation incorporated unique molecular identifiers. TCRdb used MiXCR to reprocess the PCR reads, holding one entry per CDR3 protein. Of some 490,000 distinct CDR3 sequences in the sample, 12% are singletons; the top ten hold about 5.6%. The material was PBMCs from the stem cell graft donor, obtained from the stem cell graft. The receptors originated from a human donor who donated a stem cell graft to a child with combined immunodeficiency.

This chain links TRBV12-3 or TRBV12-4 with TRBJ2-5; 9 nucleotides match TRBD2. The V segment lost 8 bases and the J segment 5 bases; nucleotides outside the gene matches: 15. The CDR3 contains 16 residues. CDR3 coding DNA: TGTGCCAGCGTCCACGGCGGGGGGGGCCTTTTGGAGACCCAGTACTTC. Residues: CASVHGGGGLLETQYF.

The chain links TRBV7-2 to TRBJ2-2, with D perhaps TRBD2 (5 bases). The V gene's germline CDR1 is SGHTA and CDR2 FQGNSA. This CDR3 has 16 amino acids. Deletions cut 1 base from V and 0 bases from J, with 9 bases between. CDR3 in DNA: TGTGCCAGCAGCTTAGTGGTGGGAGCGAACACCGGGGAGCTGTTTTTT. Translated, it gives CASSLVVGANTGELFF.